Given below is one TCR beta chain in context. The clone's antigen remains unknown. Other DNA sequences in the same sample also yield this CDR3. Library method: the immunoSEQ multiplex PCR assay. The clones in this table, taken by TCRdb from immuneACCESS, are in-frame only. Not every clone is retained; where verified, under half of the shortfall comes from an unresolved V gene, and the cause of the rest is unknown. The table for this sample lists about 210,000 clones. The ten largest clones represent roughly 2% of the sample. Between the V and J ends, shortened by 6 bases and 1 base respectively, the junction contains 10 bases. The germline V gene specifies KGHSH as CDR1 and LQKENI as CDR2. Counted from cysteine to phenylalanine, this CDR3 has 14 amino acids. Only the CDR3 region is kept as DNA, spanning 42 bases read in frame from base 1. These data come from a study of control samples from healthy donors and cancer patients (dated by TCRdb to between 2020 and 2021).

The sequenced sample consisted of blood. This TCR was recovered from a woman in her twenties or thirties in good health. The sequence links TRBV18 to TRBJ1-5; the D gene is perhaps TRBD1, on 6 matching bases. The nucleotide sequence is TGTGCCAGCTCCCCAGGGACAAGCAATCAGCCCCAGCATTTT. It is translated as CASSPGTSNQPQHF. With the rest looked up from the reference TRBV18 and TRBJ1-5 genes rather than sequenced, the full variable domain is NAGVMQNPRHLVRRRGQEARLRCSPMKGHSHVYWYRQLPEEGLKFMVYLQKENIIDESGMPKERFSAEFPKEGPSILRIQQVVRGDSAAYFCASSPGTSNQPQHFGDGTRLSIL.